This TCR beta chain derives from a study of PD-1 blockade in classical Hodgkin lymphoma. The study, taken as a whole, reports: Only CD4+ TCR diversity, not CD8+, had risen significantly by C4D1.

Time point given: cycle 4 day 1 (C4D1), after 5 to 7 weeks of nivolumab. Relapses following autologous stem cell transplantation were seen in all patients, with brentuximab vedotin exposure varying. Of note for this clone: Its antigen is still unknown.

Produced via immunoSEQ multiplex PCR; TCRdb's table is partial and in-frame only. Here the sample spans around 57,000 clones, around nine tenths being singletons. V was pared by 1 base and J by 6 bases, with 18 bases between. Germline values: CDR1 LGHNA, CDR2 YNFKEQ. This CDR3 comprises 17 residues. The material sequenced was peripheral blood mononuclear cells (PBMCs), taken before the fourth cycle of nivolumab. The clonotype originates from a human donor with classical Hodgkin lymphoma. The rearrangement links TRBV4-2 to TRBJ2-2; possibly TRBD2 for D (5 bases). The CDR3 sequence: CASSQGEGGFGSGELFF. The DNA of the CDR3 is TGTGCCAGCAGCCAAGGTGAAGGCGGGTTTGGGTCCGGGGAGCTGTTTTTT.